This passage covers 19 T cell receptor beta chains from one sample sequenced in a study of response to subunit inactivated influenza vaccine. Each CDR3 protein gets one entry after TCRdb re-called the RT-PCR reads with MiXCR. The data hold around 580,000 distinct CDR3 sequences, with 11% to 15% observed a single time. This sample comprised PBMCs from blood, obtained less than 13 days after vaccination. The source of these receptors is a man in his forties or fifties who received an inactivated influenza vaccine.

V usage is TRBV10-3 and J usage is TRBJ2-5, with a weak D call TRBD1 (5 bases). Germline V gene sequence: CDR1 ENHRY, CDR2 SYGVKD. V lost 4 bases and J 5 bases, leaving 14 bases between the germline ends. CDR3 length: 14 amino acids. The CDR3 nucleotides are TGTGCCATCAGTGGTCGCCAGGGCCTGGAGACCCAGTACTTC. This translates into CAISGRQGLETQYF.

In its sample, this clonotype was seen a few times. This chain links TRBV5-1 with TRBJ2-3; D remains unclear. CDR1 is SGHRS and CDR2 is YFSETQ in the germline V gene. The CDR3 is made up of 15 amino acids. With 8 bases removed from V and 2 bases from J, the gap between germline ends came to 18 bases. CDR3 protein: CASRRRPDPTDTQYF. The CDR3 nucleotides are TGCGCCAGTAGACGACGGCCAGATCCCACAGATACGCAGTATTTT.

In this sample, this clonotype turned up a few times. The chain combines TRBV7-9 with TRBJ1-1; D possibly corresponds to TRBD1 (5 bases). The germline V gene encodes CDR1 SEHNR and CDR2 FQNEAQ (reference sequence). The CDR3 has 14 residues. V was clipped by 5 bases and J by 2 bases, with 12 bases between them. This chain's CDR3 is CASSASGGNTEAFF. The CDR3 nucleotides read TGTGCCAGCAGCGCCTCGGGGGGTAACACTGAAGCTTTCTTT.

The rearrangement joins TRBV6-1 to TRBJ1-6, with D possibly being TRBD1 (5 bases). Germline loops: CDR1 MNHNS, CDR2 SASEGT. V lost 5 bases to trimming and J lost 7 bases, with 15 bases between them. The CDR3 extends over 15 amino acids. The DNA for the CDR3 is TGTGCCAGCAGTACCTCCGGGACGCGGAATTCACCCCTCCACTTT. Protein product: CASSTSGTRNSPLHF.

This clonotype showed up just a few times. V and J are TRBV12-3 or TRBV12-4 and TRBJ1-1; D is ambiguous. The CDR3 length is 12 residues. The germline V and J ends were trimmed by 0 bases and 7 bases, with 6 bases remaining between them. CDR3 DNA: TGTGCCAGCAGTTTAGCAGGGCATGAAGCTTTCTTT. Amino acid sequence: CASSLAGHEAFF.

The J gene is TRBJ2-1, the V gene TRBV12-3 or TRBV12-4; D unclear. CDR3 length: 13 residues. Trimming pared 2 bases from V and 10 bases from J, leaving 12 bases between. The DNA for the CDR3 is TGTGCCAGCAGTTTATCCGCTTCCCGGGAGCAGTTCTTC. Encoded protein: CASSLSASREQFF.

V is TRBV29-1 and J is TRBJ2-2; D perhaps matches TRBD1 (5 bases). Trimming removed 2 bases from V and 5 bases from J, with 9 bases in between. Looked up from germline, CDR1 is SQVTM and CDR2 is ANQGSEA. CDR3 length equals 13 residues. CDR3 DNA: TGCAGCGTTGAACTCGCAGGGACCGGGGAGCTGTTTTTT. Its protein is CSVELAGTGELFF.

The chain links TRBV24-1 to TRBJ2-1; 9 bases align to TRBD2. With 3 bases clipped from V and 3 bases from J, the junction kept 5 bases outside the gene matches. The V gene's germline CDR1 is KGHDR and CDR2 SFDVKD. The CDR3 runs 16 residues. CDR3 protein: CATSDVQLAGYNEQFF. The CDR3 DNA reads as TGTGCCACCAGTGATGTCCAACTAGCGGGCTACAATGAGCAGTTCTTC.

This clonotype was seen only a few times. The chain carries TRBV20-1 and TRBJ2-1, with a tentative D call TRBD1 (6 bases). From germline, CDR1 is DFQATT and CDR2 SNEGSKA (reference sequence). This CDR3 is built from 14 residues. The V end was cut by 5 bases, the J end by 3 bases, with 14 bases between. The CDR3 protein is CSAPDRNNYNEQFF. Written as DNA, the CDR3 is TGCAGTGCTCCAGACAGGAACAACTACAATGAGCAGTTCTTC.

The rearrangement links TRBV28 to TRBJ2-4, with D maybe TRBD1 (6 bases). The CDR3 runs to 15 residues. V was cut by 5 bases and J by 0 bases, with 11 bases left in between. CDR1 and CDR2 (germline): MDHEN, SYDVKM. DNA of the CDR3: TGTGCCAGCAGTCCTTCAGGGGTAGCCAAAAACATTCAGTACTTC. The encoded protein is CASSPSGVAKNIQYF.

This clonotype was seen a few times. The rearrangement links TRBV12-3 or TRBV12-4 to TRBJ2-3; D not resolved. Trimming pared 3 bases from V and 7 bases from J, leaving 8 bases between. The CDR3 consists of 12 residues. In nucleotides, the CDR3 is TGTGCCAGCAGTTTTCGGGTAAATACGCAGTATTTT. Encoded protein: CASSFRVNTQYF.

This clonotype came up a few times. V gene TRBV27 combines with J gene TRBJ2-1, with 12 bases aligning to TRBD1. The CDR3 loop spans 16 amino acids. V gave up 2 bases and J gave up 8 bases; unmatched junction bases: 7. CDR1 MNHEY and CDR2 SMNVEV come from the germline V gene (reference sequence). The CDR3 is CASSLTGTGGWDEQFF. In DNA, the CDR3 is TGTGCCAGCAGTTTAACCGGGACAGGGGGCTGGGATGAGCAGTTCTTC.

In this sample, this clonotype turned up a few times. V usage is TRBV5-1 and J usage is TRBJ1-4; D is possibly TRBD1 (5 bases). V was pared by 4 bases and J by 2 bases, with 12 bases between. This CDR3 has 15 amino acids. Looked up from germline, CDR1 is SGHRS and CDR2 is YFSETQ. The CDR3 region has the DNA TGCGCCAGCAGCCCCTCAGGGAACACTAATGAAAAACTGTTTTTT. Translating it yields CASSPSGNTNEKLFF.

V gene TRBV12-3 or TRBV12-4 combines with J gene TRBJ2-2; 9 positions agree with TRBD1. This CDR3 is 15 amino acids long. V was clipped by 6 bases and J by 9 bases; unmatched bases: 11. The chain's CDR3 is CASSLPGQGRWELFF. The CDR3 coding sequence is TGTGCCAGCAGCTTACCGGGACAGGGTCGTTGGGAGCTGTTTTTT.

The rearrangement links TRBV20-1 to TRBJ1-1; D perhaps matches TRBD1 (5 bases). The CDR3 length is 15 residues. V was clipped by 7 bases and J by 3 bases, with 21 bases between them. Germline assignment: CDR1 DFQATT and CDR2 SNEGSKA (reference sequence). The CDR3 coding sequence is TGCAGTGTTATAGGGGAAAGGTGGCTTCACACTGAAGCTTTCTTT. Translating gives CSVIGERWLHTEAFF.

This clonotype showed up just a few times. The chain couples TRBV12-3 or TRBV12-4 to TRBJ2-3; D might be TRBD1 (5 bases). This CDR3 has 15 amino acids. V dropped 0 bases and J dropped 2 bases, with 9 bases sitting between them. DNA of the CDR3: TGTGCCAGCAGTTTAGCTCAGGGCTACACAGATACGCAGTATTTT. This sequence encodes CASSLAQGYTDTQYF.

The chain recombines TRBV7-6 with TRBJ2-2; tentative D call: TRBD1 (7 bases). V shed 5 bases and J shed 3 bases, with 13 bases lying between them. The germline CDR1 and CDR2 sequences are SGHVS and FNYEAQ. The CDR3 contains 15 residues. CDR3 nucleotides: TGTGCCAGCAGCCTCAGGGGGAGGTACACCGGGGAGCTGTTTTTT. It codes for CASSLRGRYTGELFF.

In DNA, the CDR3 is TGCAGTGCTAGTCTTCTAGAGTACGGTGAGCAGTTCTTC. Encoded protein: CSASLLEYGEQFF. J is TRBJ2-1 and V is TRBV20-1, with D hard to call. The CDR3 extends over 13 amino acids. CDR1 and CDR2 from the germline V gene are DFQATT and SNEGSKA (reference sequence). V was cut by 3 bases and J by 9 bases, with 15 bases left in between.

This clonotype was detected a few times. The J gene is TRBJ2-7, the V gene TRBV28, with a weak D call TRBD2 (5 bases). Trimming took off 2 bases at V and 7 bases at J, with 9 bases between the two ends. CDR3 length: 12 amino acids. CDR1 and CDR2 (germline): MDHEN, SYDVKM. In DNA, the CDR3 is TGTGCCAGCAGTTTAGCGAGGGAAGAGCAGTACTTC. Protein: CASSLAREEQYF. Variable domain in full (rest from reference TRBV28 and TRBJ2-7): DVKVTQSSRYLVKRTGEKVFLECVQDMDHENMFWYRQDPGLGLRLIYFSYDVKMKEKGDIPEGYSVSREKKERFSLILESASTNQTSMYLCASSLAREEQYFGPGTRLTVT.